This T cell receptor beta chain comes out of a study of a mutant IDH1 vaccine in newly diagnosed glioma. TCRdb keeps only in-frame clones here, not all; method: immunoSEQ multiplex PCR. The repertoire holds tens of thousands of clones, with about four fifths as singletons. General observations from the study: Patients showed vaccine-induced immune responses at a rate of around 93%. Pseudoprogression appeared unlinked to shifts in leading peripheral T cell clonotypes.

A word on this clone: Antigen: not known.

Specified time point: baseline, week 1 (first vaccination visit). Treatment meaning: pre-vaccination baseline after standard-of-care therapy. In every donor, the tumor was a new WHO grade 3 or 4 IDH1-mutant, ATRX-lost astrocytoma. This clonotype was sampled from a man aged 40-49 years with glioma. Some clones in this sample may be carry-over from other donors' samples. This specimen consisted of PBMCs, obtained from a glioma patient treated with radiotherapy, temozolomide or both.

The CDR3 is CSVEDRVTYEQYF. In DNA, the CDR3 is TGCAGCGTTGAGGACAGGGTGACCTACGAGCAGTACTTC. This chain joins TRBV29-1 and TRBJ2-7; TRBD1 matches at 8 bases. V was clipped by 3 bases and J by 2 bases; unmatched bases: 3. From germline, CDR1 is SQVTM and CDR2 ANQGSEA. The CDR3 spans 13 residues.